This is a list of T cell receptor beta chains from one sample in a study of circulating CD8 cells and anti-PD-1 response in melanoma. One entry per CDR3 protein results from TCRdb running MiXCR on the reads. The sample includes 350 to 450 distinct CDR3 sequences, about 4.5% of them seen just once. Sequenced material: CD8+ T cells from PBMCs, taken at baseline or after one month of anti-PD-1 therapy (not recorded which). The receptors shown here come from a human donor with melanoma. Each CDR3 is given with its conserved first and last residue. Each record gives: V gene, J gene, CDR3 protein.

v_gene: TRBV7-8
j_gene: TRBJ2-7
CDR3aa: CASSFDRDGSYEQYF

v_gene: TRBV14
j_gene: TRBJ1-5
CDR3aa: CASSPAGEKGQPQHF

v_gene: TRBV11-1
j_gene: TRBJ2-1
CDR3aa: CASSARQGAIDNEQFF

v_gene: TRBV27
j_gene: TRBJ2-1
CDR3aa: CASSQSSGNYNEQFF

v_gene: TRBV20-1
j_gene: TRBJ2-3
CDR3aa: CSASGGALGDTQYF

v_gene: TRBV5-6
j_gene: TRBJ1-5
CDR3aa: CASSFYNQPQHF

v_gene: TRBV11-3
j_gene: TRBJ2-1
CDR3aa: CASSLGSWAEQFF

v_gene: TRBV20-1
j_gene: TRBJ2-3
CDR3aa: CSAIAERDSTDTQYF

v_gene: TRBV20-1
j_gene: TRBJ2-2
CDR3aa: CSARVDRGKNTGELFF

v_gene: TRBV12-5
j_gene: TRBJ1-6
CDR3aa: CAGPGPTDSPLHF

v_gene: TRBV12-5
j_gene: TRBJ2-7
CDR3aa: CASGLGGEPAYEQYF

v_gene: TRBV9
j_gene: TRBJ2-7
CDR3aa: CASSVATGSYEQYF

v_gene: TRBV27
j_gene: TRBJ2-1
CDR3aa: CASSYFSGRDNEQFF

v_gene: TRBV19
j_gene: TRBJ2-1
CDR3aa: CASSYGGEGYNEQFF

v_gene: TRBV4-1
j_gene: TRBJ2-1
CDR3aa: CASSQFTKQFF

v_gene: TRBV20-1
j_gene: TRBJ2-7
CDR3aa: CSARDWDSFSYEQYF

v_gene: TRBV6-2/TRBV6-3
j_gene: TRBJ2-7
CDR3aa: CASRTLAGVLSEQYF

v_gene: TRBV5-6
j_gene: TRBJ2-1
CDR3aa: CASGDFQTGGYNEQFF

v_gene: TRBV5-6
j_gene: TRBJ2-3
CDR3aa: CASSLLASGGVGTQYF

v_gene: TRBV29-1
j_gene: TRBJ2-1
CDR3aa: CSVEPLGEMAYNEQFF

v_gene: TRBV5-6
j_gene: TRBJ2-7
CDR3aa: CASSLGDSSSYEQYF

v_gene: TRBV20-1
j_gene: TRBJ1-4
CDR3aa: CSARSIATNEKLFF